These T cell receptor beta chains were read from a single sample in a study of blood T cell repertoires in COVID-19. The method was immunoSEQ multiplex PCR; TCRdb's version includes in-frame clones alone and lacks a portion of them. Among about 300,000 clones listed, 85% to 90% were seen once. The sequenced sample consisted of peripheral blood. The receptor source for this set is a woman aged 30 to 39 with COVID-19, enrolled during active disease. Both conserved end residues are part of each CDR3. The D gene is left open where the match is weak. Not every row has a clone size; where given, it reads once, few, many or a size class.

j_call | v_call | d_call | clone_size | cdr3_nt | cdr3_aa
TRBJ1-3 | TRBV19 | - | - | TGTGCCAGTAGTATAGATCATTACACCATATATTTT | CASSIDHYTIYF
TRBJ2-7 | TRBV6-5 | - | - | TGTGCCAGCAGTTTCCCCCCAGGGGAGACCGGCGAGCAGTACTTC | CASSFPPGETGEQYF
TRBJ2-3 | TRBV5-5 | TRBD1 | - | TGTGCCAGCAGCTTACGTGGCAGGGGGCGGTCAGATACGCAGTATTTT | CASSLRGRGRSDTQYF
TRBJ1-1 | TRBV19 | TRBD1 | - | TGTGCCAGTGGACAGGGGCTGCACACTGAAGCTTTCTTT | CASGQGLHTEAFF
TRBJ1-1 | TRBV3-1/TRBV3-2 | - | - | TGTGCCAGCAGCCAGGCAGGGGACGACACTGAAGCTTTCTTT | CASSQAGDDTEAFF
TRBJ1-5 | TRBV4-1 | - | - | TGCGCCAGCAGCCACGGGGGGACCGCGTCGCCCCAGCATTTT | CASSHGGTASPQHF
TRBJ2-5 | TRBV7-9 | - | - | TGTGCCAGCAGCTTGCAGGGAGAGACCCAGTACTTC | CASSLQGETQYF
TRBJ2-1 | TRBV6-4 | TRBD2 | - | TGTGCCAGCAGTGATTCCCCGACTAGCGAATACAATGAGCAGTTCTTC | CASSDSPTSEYNEQFF
TRBJ2-7 | TRBV27 | TRBD1 | - | TGTGCCAGCAGTTTAGGGACAGGGATGAACGAGCAGTACTTC | CASSLGTGMNEQYF
TRBJ1-1 | TRBV19 | - | few | TGTGCCAGTACTCTTCAGGGATCCGGCACTGAAGCTTTCTTT | CASTLQGSGTEAFF
TRBJ1-4 | TRBV4-3 | - | - | TGCGCCAGCAGCCATACCAGGGGAAGGGAAAAACTGTTTTTT | CASSHTRGREKLFF
TRBJ1-5 | TRBV27 | - | - | TGTGCCAGCAGTTTAGCAGGGGACGGAAACAATCAGCCCCAGCATTTT | CASSLAGDGNNQPQHF
TRBJ1-1 | TRBV27 | - | - | TGTGCCAGCAGTTATCCCATAACAGGGAACACTGAAGCTTTCTTT | CASSYPITGNTEAFF
TRBJ1-5 | TRBV5-1 | TRBD1 | - | TGCGCCAGCAGCCCAGGGACAGGGGGAGCCTCAAACCCTCTCGGCCAGCCCCAGCATTTT | CASSPGTGGASNPLGQPQHF
TRBJ2-1 | TRBV5-6 | - | - | TGTGCCAGCAGCCAATGGGACTTTTACAATGAGCAGTTCTTC | CASSQWDFYNEQFF
TRBJ2-5 | TRBV11-2 | TRBD2 | once | TGTGCCAGCAGCATAGATGGCGGGGGGTTCGGAGAGACCCAGTACTTC | CASSIDGGGFGETQYF
TRBJ1-5 | TRBV19 | TRBD1 | - | TGTGCCAGTAGAAACAGACAGGGGTATCAGCCCCAGCATTTT | CASRNRQGYQPQHF
TRBJ1-1 | TRBV6-5 | TRBD1 | once | TGTGCCAGCAGCACGACAGGGGGCACTGAAGCTTTCTTT | CASSTTGGTEAFF
TRBJ1-2 | TRBV2 | TRBD1 | - | TGTGCCGTACTAGAGGACAGGACCTATGGCTACACCTTC | CAVLEDRTYGYTF
TRBJ2-1 | TRBV5-1 | TRBD2 | - | TGCGCCAGCAGCCCCCGACTAGCGGGGGGCGGGGGGAATGAGCAGTTCTTC | CASSPRLAGGGGNEQFF
TRBJ1-1 | TRBV18 | - | few | TGTGCCAGCTCACCTCCCCTGGGCGAGATCACTGAAGCTTTCTTT | CASSPPLGEITEAFF
TRBJ2-7 | TRBV29-1 | TRBD2 | - | TGCAGCGTTACAGGGGCGGGGGGGCCTCCCGAGCAGTACTTC | CSVTGAGGPPEQYF
TRBJ1-1 | TRBV6-1 | - | - | TGTGCCAGCAGTGAAGCGACGAGGGGACATTCCTTT | CASSEATRGHSF
TRBJ1-5 | TRBV7-8 | TRBD1 | - | TGTGCCAGCAGCTTACTAAGCTGGACAGGAAACAATCAGCCCCAGCATTTT | CASSLLSWTGNNQPQHF
TRBJ1-2 | TRBV7-8 | TRBD1 | - | TGTGCCAGCAGCTTAGGGACAGGGAACTATGGCTACACCTTC | CASSLGTGNYGYTF
TRBJ1-2 | TRBV29-1 | TRBD1 | - | TGCAGCGTTGAAGATTTATGGGGACAGGGGGAGGAGTACGGCTATGGCTACACCTTC | CSVEDLWGQGEEYGYGYTF
TRBJ2-7 | TRBV27 | - | - | TGTGCCAGCAGTTTATCCCGGCAGGGCTCCTACGAGCAGTACTTC | CASSLSRQGSYEQYF
TRBJ1-1 | TRBV12-3/TRBV12-4 | - | - | TGTGCCAGCAGTCCCGACATGAACACTGAAGCTTTCTTT | CASSPDMNTEAFF
TRBJ1-2 | TRBV27 | - | - | TGTGCCAGCAGTTCCTTTGGCCGAACCCGGGGTCATTATGGCTACACCTTC | CASSSFGRTRGHYGYTF
TRBJ1-2 | TRBV28 | - | - | TGTGCCAGCAGTGCACATCGGGGGTCCGGAGTCGGCACCTTC | CASSAHRGSGVGTF
TRBJ2-5 | TRBV25-1 | - | - | TGTGCCAGCTCCCCGGGAGACTCAGACCAAGAGACCCAGTACTTC | CASSPGDSDQETQYF
TRBJ2-2 | TRBV12-5 | - | - | TGTGCTAGTGGCCCGACCGGGGCCGGGGAGCTGTTTTTT | CASGPTGAGELFF
TRBJ1-5 | TRBV15 | - | - | TGTGCCACCAGCCCTGTCCGGGGGATGATGGGTCAGCCCCAGCATTTT | CATSPVRGMMGQPQHF
TRBJ2-3 | TRBV4-2 | - | - | TGTGCCAGCAGCCAAGAGGGTGGCGGGGGCACAGATACGCAGTATTTT | CASSQEGGGGTDTQYF
TRBJ1-1 | TRBV3-1/TRBV3-2 | - | - | TGTGCCAGCAGCCAGGCGGGGGACTCTGAAGCTTTCTTT | CASSQAGDSEAFF
TRBJ2-1 | TRBV7-7 | TRBD1 | once | TGTGCTAGCAGCCCCCGGACAGGGAGCAATGAGCAGTTCTTC | CASSPRTGSNEQFF
TRBJ1-2 | TRBV11-3 | - | - | TGTGCCAGCAGCCCCACAGGGTTGGGCGGCTACACCTTC | CASSPTGLGGYTF
TRBJ1-2 | TRBV29-1 | TRBD1 | - | TGCAGCGTTGAGAGGGGGCTCGAGTACGGCTACACCTTC | CSVERGLEYGYTF
TRBJ1-6 | TRBV2 | - | - | TGTGCCAGCAGTGAGCTCTCAGGGGATTCACCCCTCCACTTT | CASSELSGDSPLHF
TRBJ2-3 | TRBV5-1 | TRBD2 | - | TGCGCCAGCAGCTATAGCGGGGGGCCGGTAGATACGCAGTATTTT | CASSYSGGPVDTQYF
TRBJ2-7 | TRBV29-1 | TRBD1 | - | TGCAGCGGCCTGACAGGGGCCTACGAGCAGTACTTC | CSGLTGAYEQYF